This entry concerns a single TCR beta chain. This CDR3 comprises 15 residues. The V end lost 3 bases, the J end lost 3 bases, and 14 bases lay between the germline ends. The data originate from a study of blood T cell repertoires in COVID-19. The method was immunoSEQ multiplex PCR; TCRdb's version includes in-frame clones alone and lacks a portion of them. The data show about 110,000 clones, less than 85% seen once. Sequencing used peripheral blood. This TCR derives from a woman over 75 with acute or convalescent COVID-19. The gene calls are TRBV23-1 and TRBJ1-2, with D possibly matching TRBD1 (6 bases). TRBV23-1 is labeled an ORF, and its function is uncertain. Written as DNA, the CDR3 is TGCGCCAGCAGTCACCCAGGGGATTTCGACTATGGCTACACCTTC. It yields the protein CASSHPGDFDYGYTF.